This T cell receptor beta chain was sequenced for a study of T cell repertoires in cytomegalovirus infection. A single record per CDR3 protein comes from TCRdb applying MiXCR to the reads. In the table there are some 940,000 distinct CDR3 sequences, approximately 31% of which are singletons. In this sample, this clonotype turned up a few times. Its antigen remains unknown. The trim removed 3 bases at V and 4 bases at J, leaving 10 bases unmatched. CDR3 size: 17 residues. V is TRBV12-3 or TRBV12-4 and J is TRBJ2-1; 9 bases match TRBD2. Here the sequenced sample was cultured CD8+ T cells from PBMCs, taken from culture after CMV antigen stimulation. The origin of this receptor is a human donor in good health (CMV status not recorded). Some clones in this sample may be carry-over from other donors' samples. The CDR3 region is CASSFGSGLASYNEQFF. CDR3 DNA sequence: TGTGCCAGCAGTTTCGGCTCGGGACTAGCATCTTACAATGAGCAGTTCTTC.